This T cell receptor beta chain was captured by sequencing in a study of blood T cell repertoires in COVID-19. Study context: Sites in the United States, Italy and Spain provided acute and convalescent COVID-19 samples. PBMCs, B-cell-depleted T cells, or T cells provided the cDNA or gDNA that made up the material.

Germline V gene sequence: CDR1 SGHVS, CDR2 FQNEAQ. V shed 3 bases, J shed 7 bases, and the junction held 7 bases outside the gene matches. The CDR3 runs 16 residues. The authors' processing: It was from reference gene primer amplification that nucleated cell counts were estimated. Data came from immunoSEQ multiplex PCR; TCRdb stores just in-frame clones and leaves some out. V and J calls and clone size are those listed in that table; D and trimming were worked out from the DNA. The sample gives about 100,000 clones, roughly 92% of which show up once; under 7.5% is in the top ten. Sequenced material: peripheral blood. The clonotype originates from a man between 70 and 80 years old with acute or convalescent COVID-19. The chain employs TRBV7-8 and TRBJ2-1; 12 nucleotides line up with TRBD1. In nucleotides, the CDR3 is TGTGCCAGCAGCTTTTTTGGGACAGGGGGCGAGAATGAGCAGTTCTTC. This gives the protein CASSFFGTGGENEQFF.